What follows are 21 T cell receptor beta chains derived from one specimen sequenced in a study of blood T cell repertoires in COVID-19 (dated by TCRdb to between 2020 and 2021). Receptors were amplified or captured by the immunoSEQ multiplex PCR assay. The immuneACCESS repertoire file appears here via TCRdb, limited to in-frame rearrangements. These files lack a portion of the clones; in checked studies, under half of the deficit traces to unresolved V genes, and the cause of the others is not known. The sample includes under 90,000 clones, with about 90% observed a single time. The ten largest account for 3.4% of the sample. The sequencing input was peripheral blood. The receptors stem from a woman aged 45 to 65 with COVID-19, enrolled during active disease.

V is TRBV28 and J is TRBJ2-7, with D possibly TRBD2 on 7 matching bases. V was clipped by 4 bases and J by 5 bases, with 21 bases between them. The CDR3 consists of 16 residues. Looked up from germline, CDR1 is MDHEN and CDR2 is SYDVKM. The CDR3: CASSYPFGGAQDEQYF. DNA for the CDR3: TGTGCCAGCAGTTACCCGTTTGGGGGGGCTCAGGACGAGCAGTACTTC.

The genes are TRBV19 and TRBJ2-5; no clear D gene. CDR3 size: 13 residues. V shed 1 base and J shed 3 bases, with 6 bases lying between them. Germline V gene data show CDR1 as LNHDA and CDR2 as SQIVND (reference sequence). DNA for the CDR3: TGTGCCAGTAGTATAGGGCACAAAGAGACCCAGTACTTC. Amino acid sequence: CASSIGHKETQYF.

In DNA, the CDR3 is TGTGCCAGCAGTCGGACAGAGAATTCACCCCTCCACTTT. It codes for CASSRTENSPLHF. The gene calls are TRBV6-5 and TRBJ1-6; D might be TRBD1 (6 bases). CDR1 and CDR2 from the germline V gene are MNHEY and SVGAGI. CDR3 size: 13 residues. The ends were cut back, 5 bases at V and 7 bases at J, with 9 bases in the middle.

The chain couples TRBV5-4 to TRBJ1-4, with 10 bases matching TRBD1. J gave up 6 bases and V 4 bases, and 9 bases lay outside the gene matches. Germline CDR1 and CDR2: SGHNT and YYREEE (reference sequence). CDR3 length equals 16 residues. In DNA, the CDR3 is TGTGCCAGCAGCCTGGCCCCCGGGACAGGGGATGAAAAACTGTTTTTT. Its protein is CASSLAPGTGDEKLFF. Full variable domain (rest looked up from reference TRBV5-4 and TRBJ1-4): ETGVTQSPTHLIKTRGQQVTLRCSSQSGHNTVSWYQQALGQGPQFIFQYYREEENGRGNFPPRFSGLQFPNYSSELNVNALELDDSALYLCASSLAPGTGDEKLFFGSGTQLSVL.

This clone was found a few times. The chain employs TRBV4-1 and TRBJ1-2; 10 nucleotides match TRBD1. Germline CDR1 reads MGHRA; CDR2 reads YSYEKL. With V trimmed by 5 bases and J by 8 bases, 8 bases remained unmatched. The CDR3 has 14 amino acids. CDR3: CASSTDRGLRGYTF. In nucleotides, the CDR3 is TGCGCCAGCAGCACTGACAGGGGGCTTCGAGGCTACACCTTC.

In its sample, this clone was seen a few times. The rearrangement joins TRBV4-1 to TRBJ2-7; D perhaps matches TRBD1 (6 bases). Trimming took off 4 bases at V and 2 bases at J, with 15 bases between the two ends. In germline, CDR1 is MGHRA, CDR2 YSYEKL. This CDR3 has 15 residues. The CDR3 bases are TGCGCCAGCAGCCTCGAGCAGGACAGCACCTACGAGCAGTACTTC. Translated: CASSLEQDSTYEQYF.

The chain recombines TRBV7-9 with TRBJ1-5, with 8 bases aligning to TRBD1. This CDR3 has 13 amino acids. Germline-derived CDR1 and CDR2 are SEHNR and FQNEAQ (reference sequence). Losses at the gene ends were 5 bases for V and 6 bases for J; bases not matched to a gene: 3. The CDR3 DNA sequence: TGTGCCAGCAGCCCGGACAGGGTTCAGCCCCAGCATTTT. It specifies CASSPDRVQPQHF.

The rearrangement joins TRBV7-2 to TRBJ2-1; 9 nucleotides match TRBD2. The V gene end was trimmed by 7 bases and the J gene end by 10 bases; junction bases not matched to a gene: 14. CDR3 length: 15 residues. CDR1 and CDR2 from the germline V gene are SGHTA and FQGNSA. CDR3 amino acids: CASTYGVAGDIEQFF. For the CDR3, the DNA is TGTGCCAGCACCTACGGGGTAGCGGGAGACATCGAGCAGTTCTTC.

This clone was seen only once. This rearrangement joins TRBV28 to TRBJ1-4; D gene unclear. Trimming pared 4 bases from V and 5 bases from J, leaving 11 bases between. Germline assignment: CDR1 MDHEN and CDR2 SYDVKM. The CDR3 consists of 14 residues. CDR3 protein: CASSSPGRNEKLFF. The CDR3 DNA follows: TGTGCCAGCAGTTCCCCGGGAAGAAATGAAAAACTGTTTTTT.

J is TRBJ2-1 and V is TRBV7-2; D is perhaps TRBD1 (6 bases). V was pared by 4 bases and J by 13 bases, with 17 bases between. The V gene's germline CDR1 is SGHTA and CDR2 FQGNSA. The CDR3 length is 13 residues. Here the CDR3 reads CASSSAFGTLQFF. The DNA for the CDR3 is TGTGCCAGCAGCTCGGCATTCGGGACATTACAGTTCTTC.

This sequence joins TRBV11-2 and TRBJ1-4; D might be TRBD1 (6 bases). Germline CDR1 and CDR2: SGHAT and FQNNGV. Trimming removed 4 bases from V and 1 base from J, with 10 bases in between. This CDR3 is built from 15 residues. As DNA, the CDR3 is TGTGCCAGCAGCTCCCTCAGGGGAACTAATGAAAAACTGTTTTTT. Amino acid sequence: CASSSLRGTNEKLFF.

This chain links TRBV30 with TRBJ1-3; D perhaps matches TRBD1 (6 bases). The CDR3 runs to 15 residues. The germline gives CDR1 GTSNPN, CDR2 SVGIG (reference sequence). V lost 7 bases to trimming and J lost 2 bases, with 18 bases between them. In DNA form, the CDR3 reads TGTGCCTTGGAGGCCGGGGGGGGCACTGGAAACACCATATATTTT. The encoded protein is CALEAGGGTGNTIYF. The full variable domain, rest sourced from reference TRBV30 and TRBJ1-3, is SQTIHQWPATLVQPVGSPLSLECTVEGTSNPNLYWYRQAAGRGLQLLFYSVGIGQISSEVPQNLSASRPQDRQFILSSKKLLLSDSGFYLCALEAGGGTGNTIYFGEGSWLTVV.

The CDR3 here is CASSLGGPSYNEQFF. CDR3 in DNA: TGTGCCAGCAGCTTAGGCGGTCCTTCCTACAATGAGCAGTTCTTC. V is TRBV11-3 and J is TRBJ2-1; D not certain. The CDR3 is made up of 15 amino acids. Between the trimmed V and J ends, which lost 1 base and 1 base, there was a span of 8 bases. Germline V gene sequence: CDR1 SGHNT, CDR2 YENEEA.

V is TRBV7-2 and J is TRBJ2-5, with 9 positions matching TRBD2. The CDR3 is made up of 14 amino acids. Germline-derived CDR1 and CDR2 are SGHTA and FQGNSA. V shed 3 bases, J shed 5 bases, and the junction held 4 bases outside the gene matches. The CDR3 is CASSFSSGTETQYF. As DNA, the CDR3 is TGTGCCAGCAGCTTTTCTAGCGGGACGGAGACCCAGTACTTC. Full variable domain (remainder filled in from reference TRBV7-2 and TRBJ2-5): GAGVSQSPSNKVTEKGKDVELRCDPISGHTALYWYRQSLGQGLEFLIYFQGNSAPDKSGLPSDRFSAERTGGSVSTLTIQRTQQEDSAVYLCASSFSSGTETQYFGPGTRLLVL.

The genes are TRBV9 and TRBJ2-3; no firm D call. CDR1 is SGDLS, CDR2 YYNGEE, per germline. V dropped 0 bases and J dropped 0 bases, with 8 bases sitting between them. There are 15 residues in the CDR3. CDR3 nucleotides: TGTGCCAGCAGCGTAGTAGGCGGTAGCACAGATACGCAGTATTTT. Its translation: CASSVVGGSTDTQYF.

The chain carries TRBV27 and TRBJ1-6, with a weak D call TRBD1 (6 bases). Germline V gives CDR1 MNHEY, CDR2 SMNVEV (reference sequence). Between the trimmed V and J ends, which lost 3 bases and 5 bases, there was a span of 8 bases. This CDR3 spans 14 amino acids. The CDR3 loop reads CASSFRGNNSPLHF. Here the CDR3 DNA reads TGTGCCAGCAGTTTCAGGGGCAATAATTCACCCCTCCACTTT.

V gene TRBV19 combines with J gene TRBJ2-5; D gene uncertain. This CDR3 contains 14 residues. Deletions cut 5 bases from V and 4 bases from J, with 14 bases between. CDR1 and CDR2 from the germline V gene are LNHDA and SQIVND (reference sequence). CDR3 nucleotide sequence: TGTGCCAGTAGTCCCTATGGTCCCCCAGAGACCCAGTACTTC. It is translated as CASSPYGPPETQYF.

The rearrangement joins TRBV10-2 to TRBJ1-1; 10 bases align to TRBD1. This CDR3 is built from 13 residues. Trimming cost V 10 bases and J 6 bases; bases outside gene matches: 8. Germline CDR1 is WSHSY and CDR2 is SAAADI. CDR3 loop: CATRDRGNAEAFF. The CDR3 DNA reads as TGCGCCACCCGGGACAGGGGTAACGCTGAAGCTTTCTTT.

This clone turned up a few times. The rearrangement uses TRBV7-9 and TRBJ1-1, with D possibly matching TRBD1 (6 bases). In germline, CDR1 is SEHNR, CDR2 FQNEAQ (reference sequence). This CDR3 spans 15 amino acids. V lost 3 bases to trimming and J lost 1 base, with 12 bases between them. CDR3 DNA: TGTGCCAGCAGCTTTCAGGCAGGGGAGAACACTGAAGCTTTCTTT. Its translation: CASSFQAGENTEAFF.

The chain links TRBV5-1 to TRBJ2-5; 9 positions agree with TRBD1. The CDR3 spans 14 residues. Trimming removed 4 bases from V and 2 bases from J; junction bases left unmatched: 3. Germline values: CDR1 SGHRS, CDR2 YFSETQ. Written as DNA, the CDR3 is TGCGCCAGCAGCCTCGGGACAGGGCAAGAGACCCAGTACTTC. Translation gives CASSLGTGQETQYF. The full variable domain, with the rest looked up from reference TRBV5-1 and TRBJ2-5, is KAGVTQTPRYLIKTRGQQVTLSCSPISGHRSVSWYQQTPGQGLQFLFEYFSETQRNKGNFPGRFSGRQFSNSRSEMNVSTLELGDSALYLCASSLGTGQETQYFGPGTRLLVL.

V usage is TRBV10-1 and J usage is TRBJ1-5, with D perhaps TRBD1 (6 bases). Germline values: CDR1 WNHNN, CDR2 SYGVQD (reference sequence). The V gene lost 9 bases and the J gene lost 3 bases, with 15 bases spanning the gap. The CDR3 length is 14 residues. CDR3 coding DNA: TGCGCCAGTTTCCGGGACAACTACAATCAGCCCCAGCATTTT. It codes for CASFRDNYNQPQHF.